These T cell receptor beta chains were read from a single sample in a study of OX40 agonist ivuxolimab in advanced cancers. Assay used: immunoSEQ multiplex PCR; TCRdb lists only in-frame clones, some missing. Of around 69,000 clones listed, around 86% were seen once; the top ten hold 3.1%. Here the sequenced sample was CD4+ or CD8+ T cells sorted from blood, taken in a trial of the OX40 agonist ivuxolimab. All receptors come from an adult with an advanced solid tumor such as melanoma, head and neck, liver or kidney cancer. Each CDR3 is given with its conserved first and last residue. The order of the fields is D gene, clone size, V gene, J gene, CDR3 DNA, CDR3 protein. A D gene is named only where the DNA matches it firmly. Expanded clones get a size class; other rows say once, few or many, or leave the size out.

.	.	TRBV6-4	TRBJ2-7	TGTGCCAGCAACCCGGGGACACTTCTAAACTACGAGCAGTACTTC	CASNPGTLLNYEQYF
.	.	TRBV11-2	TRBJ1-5	TGTGCCAGCAGCTTATTCGACCGACAGAGGAATCAGCCCCAGCATTTT	CASSLFDRQRNQPQHF
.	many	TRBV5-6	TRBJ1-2	TGTGCCAGCAGCACGGAGGGCTATGGCTACACCTTC	CASSTEGYGYTF
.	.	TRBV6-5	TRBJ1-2	TGTGCCAGCAGTTACTCGGCGACATTGAACTATGGCTACACCTTC	CASSYSATLNYGYTF
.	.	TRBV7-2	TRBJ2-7	TGTGCCAGCAGCTTATTTAACGAGCAGTACTTC	CASSLFNEQYF
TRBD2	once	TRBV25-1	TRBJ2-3	TGTGCCAGCAGTGACCGAAGGACTAGCGCCGATACGCAGTATTTT	CASSDRRTSADTQYF
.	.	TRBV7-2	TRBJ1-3	TGTGCCAGCAGCTTATCAGCCTCCGGAAACACCATATATTTT	CASSLSASGNTIYF
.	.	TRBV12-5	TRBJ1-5	TGTGCTAGTGGTTACCCGGTGGGAGGCCCCAATCAGCCCCAGCATTTT	CASGYPVGGPNQPQHF
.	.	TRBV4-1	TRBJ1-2	TGCGCCAGCAGCCAAACAGGGTTGGGCTACACCTTC	CASSQTGLGYTF
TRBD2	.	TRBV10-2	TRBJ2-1	TGCGCCAGCAGTGAGAGGGCGGGAGGTTACAATGAGCAGTTCTTC	CASSERAGGYNEQFF
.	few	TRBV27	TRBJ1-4	TGTGCCAGCAGTTTTCAGGGACCGGGACGGGAAAAACTGTTTTTT	CASSFQGPGREKLFF
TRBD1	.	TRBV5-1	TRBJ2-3	TGCGCCAGCACAAGGGGGCAAGGTTGGACAGATACGCAGTATTTT	CASTRGQGWTDTQYF
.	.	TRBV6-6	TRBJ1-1	TGTGCCAGCAAACAGAGGAACACTGAAGCTTTCTTT	CASKQRNTEAFF
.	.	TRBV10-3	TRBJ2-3	TGTGCCATCAGTGAAGCGACAGATACGCAGTATTTT	CAISEATDTQYF
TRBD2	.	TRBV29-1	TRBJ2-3	TGCAGCGTTGAGATCGGGGGGGGGACAGATACGCAGTATTTT	CSVEIGGGTDTQYF
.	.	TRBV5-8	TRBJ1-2	TGTGCCAGCAGCTTGGTAGGCGCCGTTGGGGGCTACACCTTC	CASSLVGAVGGYTF
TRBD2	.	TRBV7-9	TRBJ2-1	TGTGCCAGCAGCTTTGGGACTAGCGGGGTAAGGGATGAGCAGTTCTTC	CASSFGTSGVRDEQFF
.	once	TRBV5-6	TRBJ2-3	TGTGCCAGCAGAATTATGACTAGTTTCCCAGATACGCAGTATTTT	CASRIMTSFPDTQYF
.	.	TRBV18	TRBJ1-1	TGTGCCAGCTCACCGTCCGACAGCATGAACACTGAAGCTTTCTTT	CASSPSDSMNTEAFF
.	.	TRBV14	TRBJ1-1	TGTGCCAGCAGCGATCCCCGGGGGGCGAGGACTGAAGCTTTCTTT	CASSDPRGARTEAFF
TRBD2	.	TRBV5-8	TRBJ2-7	TGTGCCAGCAGCCGACTAGCGGCTGACTACGAGCAGTACTTC	CASSRLAADYEQYF
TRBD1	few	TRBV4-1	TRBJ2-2	TGCGCCAGCAGTGGCCTCGGGACAGGGTTGGGCGGGGAGCTGTTTTTT	CASSGLGTGLGGELFF
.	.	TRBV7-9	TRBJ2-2	TGTGCCAGCAGCTTACTCATCGTCTTAGGAGGGAACGGCGGGGAGCTGTTTTTT	CASSLLIVLGGNGGELFF
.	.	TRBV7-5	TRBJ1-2	TGTGCCAGAAGCCCTCAATATCAGGGACGGTCCTATGGCTACACCTTC	CARSPQYQGRSYGYTF
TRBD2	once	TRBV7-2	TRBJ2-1	TGTGCCAGCAGCTTAGATTCTAGCGGGAAATGGAATGAGCAGTTCTTC	CASSLDSSGKWNEQFF
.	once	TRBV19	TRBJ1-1	TGTGCCAGTAGTATTGCACAGGTGATGACTGAAGCTTTCTTT	CASSIAQVMTEAFF
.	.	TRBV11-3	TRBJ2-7	TGTGCCAGCAGCCGCGGGGACAGCTACGAGCAGTACTTC	CASSRGDSYEQYF
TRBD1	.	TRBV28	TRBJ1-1	TGTGCCAGCAGCATTCCCTTTGGGACAGGGAAATATTGGGGAAGCGAAAAGAACACTGAAGCTTTCTTT	CASSIPFGTGKYWGSEKNTEAFF
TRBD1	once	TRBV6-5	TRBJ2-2	TGTGCCAGCAGAACGCAGGGGGCGAGCACCGGGGAGCTGTTTTTT	CASRTQGASTGELFF
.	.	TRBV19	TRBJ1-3	TGTGCCAGTAGTATCGGCAGCTCTGGAAACACCATATATTTT	CASSIGSSGNTIYF
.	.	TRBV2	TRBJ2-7	TGTGCCAGCACTTGGGCGATAGACGAGCAGTACTTC	CASTWAIDEQYF
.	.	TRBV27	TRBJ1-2	TGTGCCAGCAGCCCGGACAGTTACTATGGCTACACCTTC	CASSPDSYYGYTF
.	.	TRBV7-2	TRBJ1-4	TGTGCCAGCAGCCCGTATCAAGGAACGAATGAAAAACTGTTTTTT	CASSPYQGTNEKLFF
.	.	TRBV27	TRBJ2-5	TGTGCCAGCAGTTTAGTCGGGGGAATACAAGAGACCCAGTACTTC	CASSLVGGIQETQYF
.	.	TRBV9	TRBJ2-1	TGTGCCAGCAGCCTCCGATACAATGAGCAGTTCTTC	CASSLRYNEQFF
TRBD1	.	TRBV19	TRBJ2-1	TGTGCCAGTAGTATGCCTGGGACAGCATACAATGAGCAGTTCTTC	CASSMPGTAYNEQFF
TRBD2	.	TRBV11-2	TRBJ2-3	TGTGCCAGCAGCTCTAGAAGGGCGGGAGCTGGCACAGATACGCAGTATTTT	CASSSRRAGAGTDTQYF
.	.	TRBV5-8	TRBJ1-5	TGTGCCAGCAGCCCCTTGCTCGAGAATCAGCCCCAGCATTTT	CASSPLLENQPQHF
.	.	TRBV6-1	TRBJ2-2	TGTGCCAGCAGCGGGACCGCGAACACCGGGGAGCTGTTTTTT	CASSGTANTGELFF
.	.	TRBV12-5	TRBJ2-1	TGTGCTAGTGGTTTGGTACAGGGAGGGTCCAATGAGCAGTTCTTC	CASGLVQGGSNEQFF
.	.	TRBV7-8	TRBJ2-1	TGTGCCAGCAGCCCCCGGGGGAGCGCCGTAAATTACAATGAGCAGTTCTTC	CASSPRGSAVNYNEQFF
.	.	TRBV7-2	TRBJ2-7	TGTGCCAGCAGCTTAGAGTTTGGGGTTGGCGAGCAGTACTTC	CASSLEFGVGEQYF
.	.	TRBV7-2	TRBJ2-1	TGTGCCAGCAGCTGGATAGGGGCGAGCCCCAATGAGCAGTTCTTC	CASSWIGASPNEQFF
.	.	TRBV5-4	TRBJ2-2	TGTGCCAGCAGCCAGGGGCCGGGACGCAAGAACACCGGGGAGCTGTTTTTT	CASSQGPGRKNTGELFF
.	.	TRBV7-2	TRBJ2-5	TGTGCCAGCAGCCCAAAGGAGACCCAGTACTTC	CASSPKETQYF
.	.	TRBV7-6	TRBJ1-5	TGTGCCAGCAGCCAGAGGGACTCCAATCAGCCCCAGCATTTT	CASSQRDSNQPQHF
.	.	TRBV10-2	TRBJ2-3	TGCGCCAGCAGCCGACTGACCCAGGGGGATACGCAGTATTTT	CASSRLTQGDTQYF
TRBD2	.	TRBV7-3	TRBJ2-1	TGTGCCAGCAGCTCAAGATCTGGGGTAGCGGGGAGCTCCTACAATGAGCAGTTCTTC	CASSSRSGVAGSSYNEQFF
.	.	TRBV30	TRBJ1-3	TGTGCCTGGAGTGTCCGGATCTTGCAGTCTGGAAACACCATATATTTT	CAWSVRILQSGNTIYF
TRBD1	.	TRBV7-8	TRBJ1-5	TGTGCCAGCAGCCCTAGACTGGGACAGCCGGGTAATCAGCCCCAGCATTTT	CASSPRLGQPGNQPQHF
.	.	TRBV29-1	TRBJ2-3	TGCAGCGTTGGTATAGATACGCAGTATTTT	CSVGIDTQYF
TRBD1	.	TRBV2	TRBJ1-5	TGTGCCAGCAGGGAGAGCTCAGGGGGGTGGCAGCCCCAGCATTTT	CASRESSGGWQPQHF
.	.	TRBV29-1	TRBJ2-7	TGCAGCGCTCTCCGGGTCGGCAGGGGTTTTTACGAGCAGTACTTC	CSALRVGRGFYEQYF
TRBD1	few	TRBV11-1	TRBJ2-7	TGTGCCAGCAGCTTGGACAGGGTCTCAAGTACGTACGAGCAGTACTTC	CASSLDRVSSTYEQYF
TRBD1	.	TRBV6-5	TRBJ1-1	TGTGCCAGCAGTTACTCCCTTCGGACAGGGAATGCTGAAGCTTTCTTT	CASSYSLRTGNAEAFF
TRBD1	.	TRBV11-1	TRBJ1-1	TGTGCCAGCATCAAAGACAGGGCCACTGAAGCTTTCTTT	CASIKDRATEAFF
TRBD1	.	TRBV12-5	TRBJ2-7	TGTGCTAGTGGTGTCATCGGGACAGGAAACTCCTACGAGCAGTACTTC	CASGVIGTGNSYEQYF
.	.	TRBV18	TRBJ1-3	TGTGCCAGCTCACCATCACGCGGGTCTGGAAACACCATATATTTT	CASSPSRGSGNTIYF
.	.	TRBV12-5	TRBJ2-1	TGTGCTAGTGCCTCGGACAGTTCGAACAATGAGCAGTTCTTC	CASASDSSNNEQFF
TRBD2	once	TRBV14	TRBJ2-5	TGTGCCAGCTCCGCGGGAGACAGAGAGACCCAGTACTTC	CASSAGDRETQYF